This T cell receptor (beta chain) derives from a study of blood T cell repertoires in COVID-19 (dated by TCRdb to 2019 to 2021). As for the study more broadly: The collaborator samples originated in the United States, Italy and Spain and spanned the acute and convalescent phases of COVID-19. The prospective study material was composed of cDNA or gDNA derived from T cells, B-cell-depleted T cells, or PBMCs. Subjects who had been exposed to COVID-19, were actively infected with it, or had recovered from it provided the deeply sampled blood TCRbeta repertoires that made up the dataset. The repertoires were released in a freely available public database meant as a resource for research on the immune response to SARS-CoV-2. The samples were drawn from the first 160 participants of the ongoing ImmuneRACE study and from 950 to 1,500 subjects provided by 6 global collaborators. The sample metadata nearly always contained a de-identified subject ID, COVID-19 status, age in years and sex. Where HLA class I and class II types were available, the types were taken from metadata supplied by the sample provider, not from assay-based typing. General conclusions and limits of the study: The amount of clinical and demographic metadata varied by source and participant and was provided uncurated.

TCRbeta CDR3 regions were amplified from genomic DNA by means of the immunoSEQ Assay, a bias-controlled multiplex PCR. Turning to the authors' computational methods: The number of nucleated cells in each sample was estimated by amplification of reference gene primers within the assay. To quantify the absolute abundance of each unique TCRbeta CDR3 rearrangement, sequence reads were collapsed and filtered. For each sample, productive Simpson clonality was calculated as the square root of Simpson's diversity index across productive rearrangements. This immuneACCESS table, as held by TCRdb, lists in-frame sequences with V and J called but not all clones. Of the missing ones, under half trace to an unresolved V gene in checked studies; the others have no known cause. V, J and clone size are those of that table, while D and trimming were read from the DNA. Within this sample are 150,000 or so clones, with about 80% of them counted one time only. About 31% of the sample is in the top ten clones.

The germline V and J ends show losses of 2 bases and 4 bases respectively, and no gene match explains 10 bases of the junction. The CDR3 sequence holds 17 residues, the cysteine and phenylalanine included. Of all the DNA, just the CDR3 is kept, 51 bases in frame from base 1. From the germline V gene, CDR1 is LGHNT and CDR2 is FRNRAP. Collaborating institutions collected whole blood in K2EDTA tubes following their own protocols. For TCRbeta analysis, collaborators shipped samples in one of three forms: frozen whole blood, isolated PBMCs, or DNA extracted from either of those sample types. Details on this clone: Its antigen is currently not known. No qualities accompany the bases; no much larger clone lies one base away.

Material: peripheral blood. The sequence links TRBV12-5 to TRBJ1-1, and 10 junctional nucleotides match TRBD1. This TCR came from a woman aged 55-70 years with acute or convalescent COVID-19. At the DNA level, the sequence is TGTGCTAGTGGTTTGCTACGGGGGACAGGGGTCTTCACTGAAGCTTTCTTT. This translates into CASGLLRGTGVFTEAFF.